The 18 T cell receptor beta chains below were found in one sample sequenced in a study of a mutant IDH1 vaccine in newly diagnosed glioma. Sequencing was performed with immunoSEQ multiplex PCR; in TCRdb, only in-frame clones are kept and a portion is missing. This sample has tens of thousands of clones, with 60% to 85% found just once. Time point here: baseline, week 1 (first vaccination visit). Documented treatment: pre-vaccination baseline after standard-of-care therapy. The input for sequencing was PBMCs, taken from a glioma patient treated with radiotherapy, temozolomide or both. Receptors were obtained from a woman between 40 and 50 years old with glioma.

V and J are TRBV27 and TRBJ2-7; TRBD1 might be the D (6 bases). V lost 2 bases and J 3 bases, leaving 11 bases between the germline ends. The CDR3 is 14 amino acids. Germline CDR1 is MNHEY and CDR2 is SMNVEV (reference sequence). The CDR3 sequence is CASSLLPGDYEQYF. For the CDR3, the DNA is TGTGCCAGCAGTTTACTGCCAGGGGACTACGAGCAGTACTTC.

This clone has only a few counts. V gene TRBV10-3 combines with J gene TRBJ2-2; D unresolved. Deletions cut 7 bases from V and 2 bases from J, with 8 bases between. CDR1 ENHRY and CDR2 SYGVKD come from the germline V gene. The CDR3 is made up of 13 amino acids. Here the CDR3 reads CAITQTNTGELFF. The CDR3 DNA follows: TGTGCCATCACACAGACCAACACCGGGGAGCTGTTTTTT.

The chain carries TRBV13 and TRBJ1-1; D is unclear. The CDR3 totals 12 residues. The V gene lost 4 bases and the J gene lost 6 bases, with 9 bases spanning the gap. Germline V gene lookup returns CDR1 PRHDT and CDR2 FYEKMQ (reference sequence). CDR3 protein: CASSWTGSEAFF. Here the CDR3 DNA reads TGTGCCAGCAGCTGGACCGGGTCTGAAGCTTTCTTT.

The chain is built from TRBV19 and TRBJ1-2; TRBD1 is a possible D gene (6 bases). Trimming took 9 bases from V and 4 from J, leaving 12 bases between them. Germline V gene data show CDR1 as LNHDA and CDR2 as SQIVND (reference sequence). The CDR3 extends over 12 amino acids. CDR3: CASTAQGYGYTF. As DNA, the CDR3 is TGTGCCAGCACCGCACAGGGCTATGGCTACACCTTC.

This rearrangement joins TRBV5-4 to TRBJ1-3, with D tentatively TRBD1 (6 bases). This CDR3 has 16 amino acids. V lost 2 bases and J 0 bases, leaving 12 bases between the germline ends. Per the germline V gene, CDR1 is SGHNT and CDR2 is YYREEE (reference sequence). The CDR3, as DNA: TGTGCCAGCAGCTTTGGGGACACCCTCTCTGGAAACACCATATATTTT. It translates to CASSFGDTLSGNTIYF.

This clone was counted between two and nine times. This chain joins TRBV10-1 and TRBJ1-1; no firm D call. V lost 4 bases to trimming and J lost 3 bases, with 9 bases between them. CDR1 WNHNN and CDR2 SYGVQD come from the germline V gene (reference sequence). The CDR3 has 13 amino acids. CDR3 residues: CASSGGMDTEAFF. The CDR3 DNA reads TGCGCCAGCAGTGGAGGCATGGACACTGAAGCTTTCTTT.

CDR3 nucleotide sequence: TGTGCCAGCAGCTTAGGCGAATCACCCCTCCACTTT. Amino acids: CASSLGESPLHF. The rearrangement joins TRBV7-8 to TRBJ1-6; D is unresolved. Between the trimmed V and J ends, which lost 1 base and 10 bases, there was a span of 5 bases. This CDR3 contains 12 residues. Germline V gene lookup returns CDR1 SGHVS and CDR2 FQNEAQ.

V and J are TRBV7-6 and TRBJ2-5; TRBD1 matches 12 bases. V lost 2 bases to trimming and J lost 5 bases; unmatched junction nucleotides: 9. There are 17 residues in the CDR3. Germline loops: CDR1 SGHVS, CDR2 FNYEAQ. CDR3 in DNA: TGTGCCAGCAGCTTACCGGGACAGGGGGCGTTTTTGGAGACCCAGTACTTC. It yields the protein CASSLPGQGAFLETQYF.

This clone was seen just once. V usage is TRBV5-4 and J usage is TRBJ1-4; tentatively, D is TRBD1 (6 bases). The V end was cut by 3 bases, the J end by 5 bases, with 14 bases between. There are 15 residues in the CDR3. Germline V gives CDR1 SGHNT, CDR2 YYREEE (reference sequence). CDR3: CASSSGKTGNEKLFF. The CDR3, as DNA: TGTGCCAGCAGCTCTGGAAAAACAGGGAATGAAAAACTGTTTTTT.

The J gene is TRBJ1-3, the V gene TRBV4-1; D is undetermined. With 0 bases removed from V and 4 bases from J, the gap between germline ends came to 7 bases. The CDR3 totals 14 residues. Germline loops: CDR1 MGHRA, CDR2 YSYEKL. CDR3 residues: CASSQESMGNTIYF. Here the CDR3 DNA reads TGCGCCAGCAGCCAAGAATCAATGGGAAACACCATATATTTT.

V gene TRBV6-5 combines with J gene TRBJ1-3, with D unclear. This CDR3 contains 14 residues. Germline CDR1 and CDR2: MNHEY and SVGAGI. V lost 5 bases, J lost 3 bases, and 11 bases lay in between. DNA of the CDR3: TGTGCCAGCAGTCCCCCCGGGGATGGAAACACCATATATTTT. Amino acid sequence: CASSPPGDGNTIYF.

In this sample, this clone turned up a few times. V gene TRBV18 combines with J gene TRBJ1-2; 7 positions match TRBD1. CDR1 is KGHSH, CDR2 LQKENI, per germline. V trimming: 1 base; J trimming: 3 bases; junction bases outside the gene matches: 17. The CDR3 is 19 residues long. The CDR3 DNA sequence: TGTGCCAGCTCACCACTCGGCATCGGAGGGGGCGGAAAGGACTATGGCTACACCTTC. Residues: CASSPLGIGGGGKDYGYTF.

The V gene is TRBV10-3, the J gene TRBJ2-4, with a possible D match to TRBD1 (6 bases). The CDR3 spans 15 residues. Trimming removed 2 bases at V and 0 bases at J, with 8 bases between. Germline V lookup: CDR1 ENHRY, CDR2 SYGVKD. The CDR3 reads CAISEGTLAKNIQYF. Written as DNA, the CDR3 is TGTGCCATCAGTGAGGGGACACTAGCCAAAAACATTCAGTACTTC.

The DNA for the CDR3 is TGTGCCAGCAGCTTGATAGGCGGGGGGGCGGGCACAGATACGCAGTATTTT. Translation gives CASSLIGGGAGTDTQYF. The chain is built from TRBV5-6 and TRBJ2-3; 9 bases are shared with TRBD2. The CDR3 runs 17 residues. The germline CDR1 and CDR2 sequences are SGHDT and YYEEEE. The V segment lost 1 base and the J segment 1 base; nucleotides outside the gene matches: 7.

This clone was recorded only once. The V and J genes are TRBV5-4 and TRBJ2-5; TRBD2 aligns across 8 bases. Germline V gives CDR1 SGHNT, CDR2 YYREEE (reference sequence). The CDR3 consists of 15 residues. The junction had 5 bases not matched to a gene; V was cut back by 2 bases and J by 2 bases. The CDR3 spells CASSLAGAEQETQYF. The CDR3 region has the DNA TGTGCCAGCAGCTTAGCGGGGGCAGAACAAGAGACCCAGTACTTC.

This chain links TRBV5-1 with TRBJ2-5, with 8 bases identical to TRBD1. The CDR3 is made up of 15 amino acids. Germline assignment: CDR1 SGHRS and CDR2 YFSETQ. With V trimmed by 2 bases and J by 1 base, 4 bases remained unmatched. The CDR3 here is CASSLQGGFQETQYF. CDR3 coding DNA: TGCGCCAGCAGCTTACAGGGGGGATTCCAAGAGACCCAGTACTTC.

The chain couples TRBV6-1 to TRBJ1-4; D gene unclear. The CDR3 is 14 amino acids. CDR1 MNHNS and CDR2 SASEGT come from the germline V gene. V gave up 3 bases and J gave up 5 bases, with 10 bases separating them. CDR3 loop: CASSDNEGNEKLFF. Written as DNA, the CDR3 is TGTGCCAGCAGTGACAACGAGGGAAATGAAAAACTGTTTTTT.

This chain links TRBV29-1 with TRBJ2-5; 8 bases match TRBD2. This CDR3 has 15 residues. Unmatched junction bases numbered 11, after V lost 3 bases and J lost 5 bases. CDR1 is SQVTM and CDR2 is ANQGSEA in the germline V gene. This CDR3 is CSVDRPGGAGETQYF. CDR3 in DNA: TGCAGCGTTGATCGACCCGGGGGGGCCGGGGAGACCCAGTACTTC.